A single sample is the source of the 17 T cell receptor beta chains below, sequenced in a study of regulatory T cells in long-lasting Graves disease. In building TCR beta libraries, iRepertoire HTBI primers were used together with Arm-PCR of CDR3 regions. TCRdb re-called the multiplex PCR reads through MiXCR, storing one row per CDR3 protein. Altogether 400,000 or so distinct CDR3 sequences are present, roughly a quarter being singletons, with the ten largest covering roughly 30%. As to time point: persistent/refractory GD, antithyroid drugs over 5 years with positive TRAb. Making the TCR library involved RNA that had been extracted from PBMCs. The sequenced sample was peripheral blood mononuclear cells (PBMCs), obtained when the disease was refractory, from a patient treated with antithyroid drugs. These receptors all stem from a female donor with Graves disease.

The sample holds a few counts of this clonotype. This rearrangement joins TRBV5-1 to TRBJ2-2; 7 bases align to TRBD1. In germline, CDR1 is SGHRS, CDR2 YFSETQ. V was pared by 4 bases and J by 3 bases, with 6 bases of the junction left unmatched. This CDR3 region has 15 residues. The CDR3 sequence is CASSLGTVYTGELFF. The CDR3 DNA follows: TGCGCCAGCAGCCTGGGGACAGTGTACACCGGGGAGCTGTTTTTT.

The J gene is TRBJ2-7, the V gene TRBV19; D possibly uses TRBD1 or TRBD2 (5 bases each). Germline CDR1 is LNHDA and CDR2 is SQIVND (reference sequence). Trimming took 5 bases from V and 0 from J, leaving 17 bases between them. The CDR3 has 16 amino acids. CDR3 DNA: TGTGCCAGTAGTCCGATCCGGGACGGGGTCTCCTACGAGCAGTACTTC. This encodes CASSPIRDGVSYEQYF.

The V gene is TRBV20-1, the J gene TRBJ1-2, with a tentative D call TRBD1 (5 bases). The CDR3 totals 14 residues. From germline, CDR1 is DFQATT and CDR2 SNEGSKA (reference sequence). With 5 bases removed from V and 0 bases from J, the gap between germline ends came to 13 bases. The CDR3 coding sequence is TGCAGTGCTCCCAGGGTGGGATCTAACTATGGCTACACCTTC. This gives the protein CSAPRVGSNYGYTF.

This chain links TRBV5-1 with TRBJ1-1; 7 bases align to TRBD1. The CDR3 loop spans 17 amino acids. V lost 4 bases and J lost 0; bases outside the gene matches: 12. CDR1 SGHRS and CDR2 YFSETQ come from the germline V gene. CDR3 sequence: CASSVGQAGRMNTEAFF. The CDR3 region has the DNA TGCGCCAGCAGCGTTGGACAGGCAGGGAGGATGAACACTGAAGCTTTCTTT.

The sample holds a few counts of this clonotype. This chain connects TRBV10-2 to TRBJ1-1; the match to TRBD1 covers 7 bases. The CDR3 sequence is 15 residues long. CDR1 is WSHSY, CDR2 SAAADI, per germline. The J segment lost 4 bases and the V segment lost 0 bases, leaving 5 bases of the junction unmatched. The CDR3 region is CASSESNRGVTEAFF. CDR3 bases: TGCGCCAGCAGTGAGTCTAACAGGGGAGTCACTGAAGCTTTCTTT.

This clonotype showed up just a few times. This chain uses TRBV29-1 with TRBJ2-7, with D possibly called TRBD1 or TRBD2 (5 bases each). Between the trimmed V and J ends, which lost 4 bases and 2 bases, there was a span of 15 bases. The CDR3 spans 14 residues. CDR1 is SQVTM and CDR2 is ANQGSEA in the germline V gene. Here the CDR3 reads CSVGGGREAYEQYF. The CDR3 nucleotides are TGCAGCGTTGGTGGGGGACGGGAAGCCTACGAGCAGTACTTC.

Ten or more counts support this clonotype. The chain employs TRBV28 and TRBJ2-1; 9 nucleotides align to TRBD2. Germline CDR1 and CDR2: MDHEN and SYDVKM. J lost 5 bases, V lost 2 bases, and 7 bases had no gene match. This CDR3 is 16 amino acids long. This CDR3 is CASSLSPSGKDNEQFF. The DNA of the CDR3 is TGTGCCAGCAGTTTAAGCCCTAGCGGGAAGGACAATGAGCAGTTCTTC.

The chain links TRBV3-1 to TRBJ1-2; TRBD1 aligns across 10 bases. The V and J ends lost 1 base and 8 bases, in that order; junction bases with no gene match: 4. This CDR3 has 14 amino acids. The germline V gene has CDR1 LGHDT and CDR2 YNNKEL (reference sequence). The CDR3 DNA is TGTGCCAGCAGCCAAGGGGACAGGGGATTGGGCTACACCTTC. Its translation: CASSQGDRGLGYTF.

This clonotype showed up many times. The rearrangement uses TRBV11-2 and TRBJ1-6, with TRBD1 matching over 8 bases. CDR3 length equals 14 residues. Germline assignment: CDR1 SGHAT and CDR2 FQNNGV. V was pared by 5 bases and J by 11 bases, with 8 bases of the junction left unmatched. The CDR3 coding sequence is TGTGCCAGCAGCCCCGGGACAGGAGGGACACCCCTCCACTTT. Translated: CASSPGTGGTPLHF.

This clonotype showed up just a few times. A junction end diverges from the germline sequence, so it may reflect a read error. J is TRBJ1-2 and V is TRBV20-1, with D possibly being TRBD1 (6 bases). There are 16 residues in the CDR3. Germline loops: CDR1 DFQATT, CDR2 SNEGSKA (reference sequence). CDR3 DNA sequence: TGCATCCCCCTTCTCCTAAGACGGGACATACATTATGGCTACGCCTTC. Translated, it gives CIPLLLRRDIHYGYAF.

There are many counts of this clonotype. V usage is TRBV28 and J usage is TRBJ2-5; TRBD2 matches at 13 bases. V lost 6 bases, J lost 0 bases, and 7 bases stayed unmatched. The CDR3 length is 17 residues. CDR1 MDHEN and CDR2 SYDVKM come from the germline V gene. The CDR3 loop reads CASRRTSGSHYQETQYF. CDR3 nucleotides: TGTGCCAGCAGGCGGACTAGCGGGAGTCACTACCAAGAGACCCAGTACTTC.

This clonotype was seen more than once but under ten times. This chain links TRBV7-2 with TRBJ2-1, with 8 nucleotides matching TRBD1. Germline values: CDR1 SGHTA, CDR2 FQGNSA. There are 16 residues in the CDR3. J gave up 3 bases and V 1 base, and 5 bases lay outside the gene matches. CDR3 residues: CASSLEVGTGYNEQFF. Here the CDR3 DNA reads TGTGCCAGCAGCTTAGAGGTAGGGACAGGCTACAATGAGCAGTTCTTC.

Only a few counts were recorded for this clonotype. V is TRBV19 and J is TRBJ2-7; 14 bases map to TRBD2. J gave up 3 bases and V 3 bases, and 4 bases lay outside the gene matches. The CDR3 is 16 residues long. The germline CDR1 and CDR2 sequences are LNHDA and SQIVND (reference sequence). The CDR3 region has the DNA TGTGCCAGTAGTATCCGGACTAGCGGGAGGTACTACGAGCAGTACTTC. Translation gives CASSIRTSGRYYEQYF.

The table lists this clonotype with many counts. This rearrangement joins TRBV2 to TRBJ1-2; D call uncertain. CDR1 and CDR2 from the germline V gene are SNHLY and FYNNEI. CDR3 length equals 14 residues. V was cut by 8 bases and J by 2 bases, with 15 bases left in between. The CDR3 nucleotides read TGTGCCAGCCTGGGAGGGCAGACAAACTATGGCTACACCTTC. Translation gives CASLGGQTNYGYTF.

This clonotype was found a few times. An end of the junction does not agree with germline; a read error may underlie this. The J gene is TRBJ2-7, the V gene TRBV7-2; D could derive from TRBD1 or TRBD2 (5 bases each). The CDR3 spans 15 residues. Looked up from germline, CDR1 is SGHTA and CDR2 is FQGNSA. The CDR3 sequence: CASSPGAPASSEQYF. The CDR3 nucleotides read TGTGCCAGCAGCCCCGGGGCACCCGCCTCCTCCGAGCAGTACTTC.

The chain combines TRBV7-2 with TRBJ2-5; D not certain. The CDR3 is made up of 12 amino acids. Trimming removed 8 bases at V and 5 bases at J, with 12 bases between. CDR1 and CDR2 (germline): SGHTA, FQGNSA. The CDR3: CASSDPRETQYF. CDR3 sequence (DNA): TGTGCCAGCTCAGATCCCCGGGAGACCCAGTACTTC. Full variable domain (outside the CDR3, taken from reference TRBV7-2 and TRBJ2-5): GAGVSQSPSNKVTEKGKDVELRCDPISGHTALYWYRQSLGQGLEFLIYFQGNSAPDKSGLPSDRFSAERTGGSVSTLTIQRTQQEDSAVYLCASSDPRETQYFGPGTRLLVL.

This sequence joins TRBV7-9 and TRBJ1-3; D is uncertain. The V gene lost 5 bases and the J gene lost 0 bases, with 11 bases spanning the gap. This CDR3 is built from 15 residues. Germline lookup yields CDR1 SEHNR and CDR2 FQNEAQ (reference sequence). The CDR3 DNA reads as TGTGCCAGCAGCCCAAGGCCGCTCTCTGGAAACACCATATATTTT. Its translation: CASSPRPLSGNTIYF.